Detailed here is one TCR beta chain. Authors' analysis steps: It was from reference gene primer amplification that nucleated cell counts were estimated. The repertoire was sequenced with immunoSEQ multiplex PCR; TCRdb's copy has only in-frame clones and lacks some. From that table come the V and J calls and clone size; the DNA was used to work out D and trimming. This table holds 80,000 to 100,000 clones, around 82% found once. The source of the sample is a study of blood T cell repertoires in COVID-19. Study overall: Material from acute and convalescent COVID-19 was sourced from the United States, Italy and Spain. The cDNA or gDNA used as material had been derived from T cells, B-cell-depleted T cells, or PBMCs.

The CDR3 totals 16 residues. Germline lookup yields CDR1 SGHNT and CDR2 YYREEE (reference sequence). Trimming took 1 base from V and 1 from J; bases not matched to a gene: 4. Sequences were obtained from peripheral blood. The rearrangement uses TRBV5-4 and TRBJ1-2; 10 bases are a match to TRBD1. This TCR came from a man aged 50 to 59 who had recovered from COVID-19. CDR3 loop: CASSLTGQGGNYGYTF. The CDR3 coding sequence is TGTGCCAGCAGCTTGACTGGACAGGGGGGTAACTATGGCTACACCTTC.